The clone carrying this T cell receptor (beta chain) was counted many times. What it binds is not known. The data stem from a study of T cells in Graves' hyperthyroidism and ophthalmopathy. Study overall: Blood was drawn when the patient was first diagnosed and still untreated. Study-wide points: By a 13 V-J model, ophthalmopathy was set apart from stable hyperthyroidism.

Amplification of TCR beta CDR3 regions used RNA as the template. In the first-round RT-PCR of the TCR CDR3, the HTBI primer set was used. TCRdb re-called the multiplex PCR reads through MiXCR, storing one row per CDR3 protein. The table has approximately 330,000 distinct CDR3 sequences, roughly an eighth seen once; the top ten hold about 37%. V was clipped by 4 bases and J by 5 bases; unmatched bases: 5. The CDR3 sequence is 15 residues long. CDR1 is MNHEY and CDR2 is SMNVEV in the germline V gene (reference sequence). Ophthalmopathy patients had Clinical Activity Score at least 3, NOSPECS grade at least 4, duration under 3 months.

This TCR was recovered from a woman aged 35 to 49 with Graves' ophthalmopathy. Source material: blood. This chain joins TRBV27 and TRBJ2-3, with 11 bases matching TRBD2. The CDR3 sequence is CASSSPSGGLDTQYF. The CDR3 nucleotides read TGTGCCAGCAGTTCCCCTAGCGGGGGGCTAGATACGCAGTATTTT.